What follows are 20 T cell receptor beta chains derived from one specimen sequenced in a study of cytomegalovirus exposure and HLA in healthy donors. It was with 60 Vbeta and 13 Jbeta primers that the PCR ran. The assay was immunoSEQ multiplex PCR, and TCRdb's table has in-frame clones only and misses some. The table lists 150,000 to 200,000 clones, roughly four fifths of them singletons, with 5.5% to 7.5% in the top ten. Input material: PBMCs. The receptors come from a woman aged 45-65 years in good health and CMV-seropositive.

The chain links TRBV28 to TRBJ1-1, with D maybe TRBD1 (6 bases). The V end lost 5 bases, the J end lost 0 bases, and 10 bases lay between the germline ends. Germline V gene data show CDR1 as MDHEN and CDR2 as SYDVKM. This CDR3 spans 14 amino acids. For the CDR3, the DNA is TGTGCCAGCAGTATCGGGACACTGAACACTGAAGCTTTCTTT. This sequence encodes CASSIGTLNTEAFF.

This CDR3 is CASSDPGTGNNEQFF. In nucleotides, the CDR3 is TGCGCCAGCAGTGACCCGGGGACAGGGAACAATGAGCAGTTCTTC. This chain joins TRBV10-1 and TRBJ2-1, with TRBD1 matching over 9 bases. V shed 3 bases and J 5 bases; nucleotides not matched to a gene: 5. In germline, CDR1 is WNHNN, CDR2 SYGVQD (reference sequence). This CDR3 spans 15 amino acids.

The CDR3 reads CASSLTANNSPLHF. The DNA of the CDR3 is TGTGCCAGCAGTTTAACAGCTAATAATTCACCCCTCCACTTT. The chain recombines TRBV2 with TRBJ1-6; the D is unclear. The CDR3 spans 14 residues. Germline CDR1 is SNHLY and CDR2 is FYNNEI. The ends were cut back, 5 bases at V and 5 bases at J, with 10 bases in the middle. Drawing the rest from reference TRBV2 and TRBJ1-6, the complete variable domain is EPEVTQTPSHQVTQMGQEVILRCVPISNHLYFYWYRQILGQKVEFLVSFYNNEISEKSEIFDDQFSVERPDGSNFTLKIRSTKLEDSAMYFCASSLTANNSPLHFGNGTRLTVT.

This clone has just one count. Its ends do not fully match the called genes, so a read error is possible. The CDR3 bases are TGTGCCAGCTCACCCCTGACAGTCAACTCTGGGGCCAACGGCCTGACTTTC. As protein: CASSPLTVNSGANGLTF. V gene TRBV18 combines with J gene TRBJ2-6, with D perhaps TRBD1 (5 bases). The CDR3 sequence is 17 residues long. Germline V gives CDR1 KGHSH, CDR2 LQKENI.

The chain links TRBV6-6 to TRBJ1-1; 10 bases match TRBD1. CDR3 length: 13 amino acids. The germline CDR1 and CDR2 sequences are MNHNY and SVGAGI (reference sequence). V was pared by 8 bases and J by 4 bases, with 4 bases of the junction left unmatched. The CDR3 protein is CASDRGLGTEAFF. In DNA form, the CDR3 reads TGTGCCAGCGACAGGGGGCTGGGCACTGAAGCTTTCTTT.

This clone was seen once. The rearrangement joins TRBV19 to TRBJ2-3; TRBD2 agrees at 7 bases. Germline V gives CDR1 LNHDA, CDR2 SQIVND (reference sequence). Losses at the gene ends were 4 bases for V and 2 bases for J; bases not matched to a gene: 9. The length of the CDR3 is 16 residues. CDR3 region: CASSRGGTVHTDTQYF. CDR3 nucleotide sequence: TGTGCCAGTAGTAGGGGAGGGACGGTCCACACAGATACGCAGTATTTT.

The CDR3 reads CASGQINYGYTF. For the CDR3, the DNA is TGTGCCAGCGGACAGATAAACTATGGCTACACCTTC. The J gene is TRBJ1-2, the V gene TRBV7-9, with D possibly TRBD1 on 6 matching bases. There are 12 residues in the CDR3. V was trimmed by 8 bases and J by 2 bases, leaving 9 bases between them. Germline loops: CDR1 SEHNR, CDR2 FQNEAQ (reference sequence).

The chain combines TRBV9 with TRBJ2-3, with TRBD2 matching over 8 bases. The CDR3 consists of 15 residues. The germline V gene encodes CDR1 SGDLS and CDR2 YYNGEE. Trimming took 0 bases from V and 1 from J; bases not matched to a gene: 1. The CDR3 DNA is TGTGCCAGCAGCGTAGTAGCGGGGCGCACAGATACGCAGTATTTT. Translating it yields CASSVVAGRTDTQYF.

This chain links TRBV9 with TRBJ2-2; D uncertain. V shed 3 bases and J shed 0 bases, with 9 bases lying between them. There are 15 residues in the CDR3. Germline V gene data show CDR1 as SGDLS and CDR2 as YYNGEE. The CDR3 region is CASSARVANTGELFF. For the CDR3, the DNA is TGTGCCAGCAGCGCTCGGGTTGCGAACACCGGGGAGCTGTTTTTT.

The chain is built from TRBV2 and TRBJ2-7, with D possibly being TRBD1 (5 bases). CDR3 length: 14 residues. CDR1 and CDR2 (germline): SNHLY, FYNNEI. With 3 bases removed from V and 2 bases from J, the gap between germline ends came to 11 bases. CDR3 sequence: CASSDGDSTYEQYF. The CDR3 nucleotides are TGTGCCAGCAGTGATGGTGACAGCACCTACGAGCAGTACTTC.

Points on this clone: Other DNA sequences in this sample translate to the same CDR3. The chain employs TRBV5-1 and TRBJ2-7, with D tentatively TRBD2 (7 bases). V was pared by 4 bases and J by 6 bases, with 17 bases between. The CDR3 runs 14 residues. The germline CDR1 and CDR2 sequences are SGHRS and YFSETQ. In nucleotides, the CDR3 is TGCGCCAGCAGCCCGGGGGGCAACGAGGGCGAGCAGTACTTC. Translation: CASSPGGNEGEQYF.

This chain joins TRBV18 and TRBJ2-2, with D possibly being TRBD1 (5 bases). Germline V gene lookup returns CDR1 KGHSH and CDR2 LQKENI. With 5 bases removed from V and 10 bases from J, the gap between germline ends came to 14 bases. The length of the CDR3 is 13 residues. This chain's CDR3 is CASSASYGAELFF. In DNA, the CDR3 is TGTGCCAGCTCAGCATCCTATGGGGCGGAGCTGTTTTTT.

This CDR3 reads CASRGAGREGYTF. The CDR3 bases are TGCGCCAGCAGGGGGGCCGGAAGGGAAGGCTACACCTTC. The chain carries TRBV10-1 and TRBJ1-2; D perhaps matches TRBD1 (6 bases). CDR1 and CDR2 from the germline V gene are WNHNN and SYGVQD (reference sequence). The CDR3 spans 13 residues. Trimming took 6 bases from V and 8 from J, leaving 16 bases between them.

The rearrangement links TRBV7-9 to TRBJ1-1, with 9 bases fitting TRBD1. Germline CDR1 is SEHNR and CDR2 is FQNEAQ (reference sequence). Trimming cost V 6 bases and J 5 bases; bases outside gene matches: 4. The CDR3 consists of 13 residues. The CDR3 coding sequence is TGTGCCAGCAGTTGGGACAGGGCAACTGAAGCTTTCTTT. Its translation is CASSWDRATEAFF.

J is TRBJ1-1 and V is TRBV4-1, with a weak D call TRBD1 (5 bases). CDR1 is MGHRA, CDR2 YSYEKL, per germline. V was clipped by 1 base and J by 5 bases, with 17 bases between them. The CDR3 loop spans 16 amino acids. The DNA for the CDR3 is TGCGCCAGCAGCCAAGCGGGAAGGGGAGGGGATACTGAAGCTTTCTTT. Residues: CASSQAGRGGDTEAFF.

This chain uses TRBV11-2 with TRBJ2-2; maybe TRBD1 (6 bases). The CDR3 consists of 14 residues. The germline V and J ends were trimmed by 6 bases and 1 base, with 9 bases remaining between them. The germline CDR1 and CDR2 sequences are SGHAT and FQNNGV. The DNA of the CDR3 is TGTGCCAGCAGTCCACAGGGGAACACCGGGGAGCTGTTTTTT. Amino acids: CASSPQGNTGELFF.

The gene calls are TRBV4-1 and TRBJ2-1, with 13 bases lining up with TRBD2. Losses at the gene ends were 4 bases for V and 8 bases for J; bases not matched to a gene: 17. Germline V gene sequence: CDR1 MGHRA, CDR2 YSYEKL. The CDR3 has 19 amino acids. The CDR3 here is CASSLSATPGTSGIYEQFF. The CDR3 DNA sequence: TGCGCCAGCAGCCTTTCGGCTACCCCCGGGACTAGCGGGATATATGAGCAGTTCTTC.

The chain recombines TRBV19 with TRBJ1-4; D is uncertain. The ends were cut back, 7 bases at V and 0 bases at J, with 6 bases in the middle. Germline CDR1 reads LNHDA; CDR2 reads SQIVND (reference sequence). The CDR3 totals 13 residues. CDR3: CASKATTNEKLFF. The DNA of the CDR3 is TGTGCCAGTAAAGCTACAACTAATGAAAAACTGTTTTTT.

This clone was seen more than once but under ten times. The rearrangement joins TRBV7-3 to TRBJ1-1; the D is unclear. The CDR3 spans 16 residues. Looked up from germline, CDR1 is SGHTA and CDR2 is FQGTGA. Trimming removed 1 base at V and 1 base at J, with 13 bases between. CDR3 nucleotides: TGTGCCAGCAGCTTAATCGTGCGGCAGCGGAACACTGAAGCTTTCTTT. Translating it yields CASSLIVRQRNTEAFF.

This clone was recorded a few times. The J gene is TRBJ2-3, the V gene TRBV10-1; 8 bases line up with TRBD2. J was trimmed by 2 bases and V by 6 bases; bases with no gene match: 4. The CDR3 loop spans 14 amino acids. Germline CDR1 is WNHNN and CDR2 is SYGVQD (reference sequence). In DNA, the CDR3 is TGCGCCAGCAGCCTTAGCGGGAACACAGATACGCAGTATTTT. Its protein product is CASSLSGNTDTQYF.